The 30 T cell receptor beta chains below all came from one sample that was sequenced in a study of shared clonotypes between healthy human individuals. Clones were sequenced by immunoSEQ multiplex PCR, and TCRdb holds only the in-frame ones, with some missing. The sample lists about 2 million clones; about 95% were seen once. Sequencing used naive CD4+ T cells sorted from blood. This sample's subset: CD45RA+ positively selected. The receptors originated from a man aged 18 to 35 in good health.

The chain's CDR3 is CASSRRQGARAFF. The CDR3, as DNA: TGTGCCAGCAGTAGGAGACAGGGGGCGCGTGCTTTCTTT. The J gene is TRBJ1-1, the V gene TRBV6-5; 10 bases are a match to TRBD1. V lost 5 bases, J lost 11 bases, and 8 bases stayed unmatched. The CDR3 consists of 13 residues. Looked up from germline, CDR1 is MNHEY and CDR2 is SVGAGI.

V is TRBV11-2 and J is TRBJ2-7; D perhaps matches TRBD2 (6 bases). CDR1 is SGHAT and CDR2 is FQNNGV in the germline V gene. Between the trimmed V and J ends, which lost 5 bases and 1 base, there was a span of 12 bases. This CDR3 spans 14 amino acids. CDR3 DNA sequence: TGTGCCAGCAGCCGGGCGGGGAGTTCCTACGAGCAGTACTTC. Its protein is CASSRAGSSYEQYF. Full variable domain (missing parts from reference TRBV11-2 and TRBJ2-7): EAGVAQSPRYKIIEKRQSVAFWCNPISGHATLYWYQQILGQGPKLLIQFQNNGVVDDSQLPKDRFSAERLKGVDSTLKIQPAKLEDSAVYLCASSRAGSSYEQYFGPGTRLTVT.

This clone was seen just once. This sequence joins TRBV5-6 and TRBJ2-3; the D is unclear. The V end lost 1 base, the J end lost 0 bases, and 9 bases lay between the germline ends. This CDR3 region has 15 residues. The germline V gene encodes CDR1 SGHDT and CDR2 YYEEEE. For the CDR3, the DNA is TGTGCCAGCAGCTTGTTTGACCGTAGCACAGATACGCAGTATTTT. This encodes CASSLFDRSTDTQYF.

Only one count was recorded for this clone. The chain links TRBV12-5 to TRBJ2-2; 9 nucleotides match TRBD2. Germline lookup yields CDR1 LGHNT and CDR2 FRNRAP. The CDR3 sequence is 13 residues long. Here the CDR3 reads CASGGFDTGELFF. DNA for the CDR3: TGTGCCAGCGGGGGGTTCGACACCGGGGAGCTGTTTTTT.

The chain combines TRBV30 with TRBJ2-4; 7 bases line up with TRBD2. Germline V gene data show CDR1 as GTSNPN and CDR2 as SVGIG (reference sequence). Trimming cost V 0 bases and J 6 bases; bases outside gene matches: 8. The CDR3 has 15 residues. The CDR3 spells CAWSVRGREGNIQYF. CDR3 nucleotide sequence: TGTGCCTGGAGTGTACGAGGGAGGGAGGGAAACATTCAGTACTTC.

The chain joins TRBV6-5 to TRBJ2-7; D is uncertain. Germline V gives CDR1 MNHEY, CDR2 SVGAGI. V shed 2 bases and J shed 1 base, with 9 bases lying between them. This CDR3 contains 14 residues. The CDR3 is CASSYRAGSYEQYF. The CDR3 DNA is TGTGCCAGCAGTTACCGGGCAGGATCCTACGAGCAGTACTTC.

J is TRBJ2-5 and V is TRBV7-2; the D gene could be TRBD1 or TRBD2 (6 bases each). Germline V CDR1 and CDR2: SGHTA, FQGNSA. This CDR3 spans 13 amino acids. Trimming pared 6 bases from V and 0 bases from J, leaving 8 bases between. For the CDR3, the DNA is TGTGCCAGCAGAGGGGGGTACCAAGAGACCCAGTACTTC. Protein: CASRGGYQETQYF.

To note about this clone: The same CDR3 arises from other DNA sequences in this sample as well. This rearrangement joins TRBV10-3 to TRBJ2-7, with D hard to call. The CDR3 consists of 13 residues. Trimming removed 1 base from V and 2 bases from J, with 6 bases in between. The germline V gene encodes CDR1 ENHRY and CDR2 SYGVKD. In DNA form, the CDR3 reads TGTGCCATCAGTGAGTACAGAGCCTACGAGCAGTACTTC. It codes for CAISEYRAYEQYF.

Regarding this clone: This sample includes further DNA sequences coding for the same CDR3. V gene TRBV18 combines with J gene TRBJ2-7; 8 bases align to TRBD1. Germline values: CDR1 KGHSH, CDR2 LQKENI. The J segment lost 4 bases and the V segment lost 3 bases, leaving 2 bases of the junction unmatched. The CDR3 sequence is 13 residues long. The CDR3 DNA reads as TGTGCCAGCTCACCGGGGACAGGTTACGAGCAGTACTTC. Protein: CASSPGTGYEQYF.

The rearrangement links TRBV5-1 to TRBJ2-3, with 8 bases lining up with TRBD1. The V gene end was trimmed by 0 bases and the J gene end by 0 bases; junction bases not matched to a gene: 3. The CDR3 extends over 16 amino acids. CDR1 SGHRS and CDR2 YFSETQ come from the germline V gene. The CDR3, as DNA: TGCGCCAGCAGCTTGGAGACAGGGGCTAGCACAGATACGCAGTATTTT. Translated, it gives CASSLETGASTDTQYF.

The V call is TRBV28, the J call TRBJ1-1; D is ambiguous. Trimming removed 2 bases from V and 4 bases from J, with 11 bases in between. CDR1 and CDR2 from the germline V gene are MDHEN and SYDVKM. The CDR3 sequence is 14 residues long. This CDR3 is CASSLEGFGTEAFF. DNA of the CDR3: TGTGCCAGCAGTTTAGAGGGATTTGGCACTGAAGCTTTCTTT.

This sequence joins TRBV9 and TRBJ2-3, with a tentative D call TRBD2 (5 bases). The CDR3 is 16 amino acids. Germline lookup yields CDR1 SGDLS and CDR2 YYNGEE. Trimming took 0 bases from V and 3 from J, leaving 14 bases between them. DNA for the CDR3: TGTGCCAGCAGCGTAGTGGGAAGACCGGGGACAGATACGCAGTATTTT. Translating gives CASSVVGRPGTDTQYF.

This clone was counted between two and nine times. The J gene is TRBJ1-2, the V gene TRBV20-1, with D uncertain. The CDR3 is made up of 11 amino acids. Trimming took off 3 bases at V and 5 bases at J, with 7 bases between the two ends. The V gene's germline CDR1 is DFQATT and CDR2 SNEGSKA (reference sequence). DNA for the CDR3: TGCAGTGCTAGTCATATTTATGGCTACACCTTC. Protein sequence: CSASHIYGYTF.

J is TRBJ2-7 and V is TRBV19; D not resolved. With 2 bases removed from V and 1 base from J, the gap between germline ends came to 9 bases. There are 14 residues in the CDR3. Germline-derived CDR1 and CDR2 are LNHDA and SQIVND (reference sequence). The CDR3 spells CASSISAGSYEQYF. The CDR3 DNA follows: TGTGCCAGTAGTATATCGGCAGGATCCTACGAGCAGTACTTC. The whole variable domain, filled in from reference TRBV19 and TRBJ2-7, reads DGGITQSPKYLFRKEGQNVTLSCEQNLNHDAMYWYRQDPGQGLRLIYYSQIVNDFQKGDIAEGYSVSREKKESFPLTVTSAQKNPTAFYLCASSISAGSYEQYFGPGTRLTVT.

The genes are TRBV6-1 and TRBJ2-2; 7 bases map to TRBD2. Germline loops: CDR1 MNHNS, CDR2 SASEGT. CDR3 length: 15 residues. After removal of 8 bases from V and 4 bases from J, the junction contained 10 bases not matched to a gene. CDR3 loop: CASLGSSGLTGELFF. In nucleotides, the CDR3 is TGTGCCAGCCTCGGGTCTAGCGGCCTCACCGGGGAGCTGTTTTTT.

With regard to this clone: In the same sample, other DNA sequences code for this CDR3. This chain joins TRBV18 and TRBJ2-5; TRBD1 agrees at 8 bases. Trimming removed 3 bases from V and 2 bases from J; junction bases left unmatched: 5. Germline assignment: CDR1 KGHSH and CDR2 LQKENI. The CDR3 covers 15 residues. CDR3 in DNA: TGTGCCAGCTCACCGAGGACAGGGCAACAAGAGACCCAGTACTTC. Protein: CASSPRTGQQETQYF.

The V call is TRBV5-1, the J call TRBJ2-1; TRBD2 agrees at 7 bases. The V gene end was trimmed by 4 bases and the J gene end by 4 bases; junction bases not matched to a gene: 8. Germline lookup yields CDR1 SGHRS and CDR2 YFSETQ. This CDR3 comprises 15 residues. Here the CDR3 reads CASSRGLERYNEQFF. The CDR3 nucleotides are TGCGCCAGCAGCCGAGGACTAGAGAGATACAATGAGCAGTTCTTC.

The gene calls are TRBV14 and TRBJ2-6; D unresolved. There are 16 residues in the CDR3. V lost 0 bases and J lost 4, with 10 bases in between. Germline CDR1 and CDR2: SGHDN and FVKESK. The DNA for the CDR3 is TGTGCCAGCAGCCAAGATCAGACGCGAGGGGCCAACGTCCTGACTTTC. Translated: CASSQDQTRGANVLTF.

This clone has just one count. The chain carries TRBV19 and TRBJ1-5, with 10 bases that match TRBD1. The CDR3 covers 14 residues. The germline gives CDR1 LNHDA, CDR2 SQIVND (reference sequence). CDR3 loop: CATGGQGSNQPQHF. In DNA form, the CDR3 reads TGTGCTACGGGGGGACAGGGGTCAAATCAGCCCCAGCATTTT.

The chain is built from TRBV2 and TRBJ1-4; D is unresolved. CDR3 length equals 14 residues. V lost 2 bases to trimming and J lost 2 bases, with 6 bases between them. Germline V gene sequence: CDR1 SNHLY, CDR2 FYNNEI. The CDR3 DNA reads as TGTGCCAGCAGTGAAAGTTTCACTAATGAAAAACTGTTTTTT. It codes for CASSESFTNEKLFF.

The rearrangement uses TRBV28 and TRBJ2-5; 9 bases fit TRBD2. Germline CDR1 and CDR2: MDHEN and SYDVKM. The V segment lost 4 bases and the J segment 2 bases; nucleotides outside the gene matches: 5. This CDR3 spans 15 amino acids. The CDR3 bases are TGTGCCAGCAGTTCCTTGGGACTAGCACAAGAGACCCAGTACTTC. Its translation: CASSSLGLAQETQYF.

This chain connects TRBV19 to TRBJ1-6; weak D call: TRBD1 (5 bases). Germline V CDR1 and CDR2: LNHDA, SQIVND (reference sequence). There are 13 residues in the CDR3. V was pared by 9 bases and J by 3 bases, with 9 bases between. CDR3 loop: CASGTVYNSPLHF. CDR3 in DNA: TGTGCCAGCGGGACTGTCTATAATTCACCCCTCCACTTT.

The V and J genes are TRBV5-6 and TRBJ2-7, with D maybe TRBD1 (7 bases). In germline, CDR1 is SGHDT, CDR2 YYEEEE. The CDR3 is made up of 15 amino acids. Deletions cut 9 bases from V and 3 bases from J, with 22 bases between. The CDR3 loop is CATGDRARKGYEQYF. The CDR3 DNA is TGTGCCACGGGAGACAGGGCGCGGAAAGGCTACGAGCAGTACTTC.

The gene calls are TRBV18 and TRBJ1-2, with D possibly matching TRBD1 (6 bases). The CDR3 is made up of 13 amino acids. Trimming cost V 3 bases and J 7 bases, with 12 bases left between them. Germline values: CDR1 KGHSH, CDR2 LQKENI. DNA of the CDR3: TGTGCCAGCTCACCTCTCACAGGGTCTGGCTACACCTTC. Amino acids: CASSPLTGSGYTF.

The chain carries TRBV4-1 and TRBJ2-6, with D unresolved. Per germline, CDR1 MGHRA and CDR2 YSYEKL. The CDR3 length is 17 residues. The ends were cut back, 0 bases at V and 0 bases at J, with 9 bases in the middle. The CDR3 sequence: CASSQDLLSSGANVLTF. CDR3 nucleotides: TGCGCCAGCAGCCAAGATCTGCTGAGCTCTGGGGCCAACGTCCTGACTTTC.

The chain joins TRBV2 to TRBJ2-1, with 9 bases lining up with TRBD1. Unmatched junction bases numbered 8, after V lost 6 bases and J lost 5 bases. CDR3 size: 15 residues. Germline V lookup: CDR1 SNHLY, CDR2 FYNNEI. Written as DNA, the CDR3 is TGTGCCAGCAGCGCTACAGGGGGCCCTAACAATGAGCAGTTCTTC. Its protein product is CASSATGGPNNEQFF.

The rearrangement links TRBV11-2 to TRBJ2-2; tentatively, D is TRBD1 (6 bases). CDR3 length equals 16 residues. The germline V gene has CDR1 SGHAT and CDR2 FQNNGV. Trimming removed 1 base from V and 3 bases from J, with 12 bases in between. The CDR3 sequence is CASSLVGASHTGELFF. In nucleotides, the CDR3 is TGTGCCAGCAGCTTAGTGGGGGCGTCGCACACCGGGGAGCTGTTTTTT.

This chain connects TRBV7-2 to TRBJ2-3; D gene ambiguous. The length of the CDR3 is 15 residues. Germline V lookup: CDR1 SGHTA, CDR2 FQGNSA. V lost 2 bases and J lost 0, with 9 bases in between. The CDR3 bases are TGTGCCAGCAGCTTATGGTCCAGTAGCACAGATACGCAGTATTTT. This encodes CASSLWSSSTDTQYF. The full variable domain, rest sourced from reference TRBV7-2 and TRBJ2-3, is GAGVSQSPSNKVTEKGKDVELRCDPISGHTALYWYRQSLGQGLEFLIYFQGNSAPDKSGLPSDRFSAERTGGSVSTLTIQRTQQEDSAVYLCASSLWSSSTDTQYFGPGTRLTVL.

The chain links TRBV10-1 to TRBJ2-7; TRBD2 might be the D (5 bases). In germline, CDR1 is WNHNN, CDR2 SYGVQD (reference sequence). The ends were cut back, 1 base at V and 0 bases at J, with 13 bases in the middle. The CDR3 spans 16 residues. The DNA for the CDR3 is TGCGCCAGCAGTGAGTGGCCTAGAGGGAGCTCCTACGAGCAGTACTTC. Protein: CASSEWPRGSSYEQYF.

This clone is a singleton in its sample. Additional DNA sequences in this sample encode the identical CDR3. J is TRBJ1-4 and V is TRBV27, with TRBD1 matching 10 bases. CDR1 is MNHEY and CDR2 is SMNVEV in the germline V gene (reference sequence). The CDR3 sequence is 17 residues long. V dropped 6 bases and J dropped 0; count of bases not matched to a gene: 7. The CDR3 region has the DNA TGTGCCAGCAGCCCCGGGACAGGGGTGTCAACTAATGAAAAACTGTTTTTT. Amino acids: CASSPGTGVSTNEKLFF.